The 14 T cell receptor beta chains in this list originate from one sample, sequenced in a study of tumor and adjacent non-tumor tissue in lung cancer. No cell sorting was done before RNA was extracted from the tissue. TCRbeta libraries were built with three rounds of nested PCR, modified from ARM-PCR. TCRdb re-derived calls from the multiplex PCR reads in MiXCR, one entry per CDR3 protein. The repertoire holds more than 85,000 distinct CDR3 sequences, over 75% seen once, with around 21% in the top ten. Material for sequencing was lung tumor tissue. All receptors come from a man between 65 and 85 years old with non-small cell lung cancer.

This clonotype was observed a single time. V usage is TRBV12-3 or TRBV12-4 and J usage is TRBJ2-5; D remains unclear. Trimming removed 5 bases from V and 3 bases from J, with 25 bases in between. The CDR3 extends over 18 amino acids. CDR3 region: CASSPLLIPTGPKETQYF. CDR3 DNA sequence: TGTGCCAGCAGTCCCCTTTTGATCCCCACCGGCCCAAAAGAGACCCAGTACTTC.

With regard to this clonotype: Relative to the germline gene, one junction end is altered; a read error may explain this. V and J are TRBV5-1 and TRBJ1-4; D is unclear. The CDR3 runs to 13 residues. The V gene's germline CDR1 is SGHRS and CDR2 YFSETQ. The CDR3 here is CASWDATNEKPFF. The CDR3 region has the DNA TGCGCCAGCTGGGATGCAACTAATGAAAAACCGTTTTTT.

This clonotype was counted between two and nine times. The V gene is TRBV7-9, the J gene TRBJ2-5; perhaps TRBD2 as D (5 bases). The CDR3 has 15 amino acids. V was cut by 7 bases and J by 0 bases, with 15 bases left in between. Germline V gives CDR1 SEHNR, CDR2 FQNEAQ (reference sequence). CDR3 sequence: CASNLLGEHQETQYF. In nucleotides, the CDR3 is TGTGCCAGCAACCTCCTCGGGGAACACCAAGAGACCCAGTACTTC. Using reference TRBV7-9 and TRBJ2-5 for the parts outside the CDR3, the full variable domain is DTGVSQNPRHKITKRGQNVTFRCDPISEHNRLYWYRQTLGQGPEFLTYFQNEAQLEKSRLLSDRFSAERPKGSFSTLEIQRTEQGDSAMYLCASNLLGEHQETQYFGPGTRLLVL.

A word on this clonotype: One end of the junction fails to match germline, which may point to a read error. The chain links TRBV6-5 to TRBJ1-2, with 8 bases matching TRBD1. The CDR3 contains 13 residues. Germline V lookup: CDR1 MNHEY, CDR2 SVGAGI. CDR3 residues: CVSRAGTGNGYTF. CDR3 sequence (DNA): TGTGTCAGCAGAGCTGGGACAGGTAATGGCTACACCTTC.

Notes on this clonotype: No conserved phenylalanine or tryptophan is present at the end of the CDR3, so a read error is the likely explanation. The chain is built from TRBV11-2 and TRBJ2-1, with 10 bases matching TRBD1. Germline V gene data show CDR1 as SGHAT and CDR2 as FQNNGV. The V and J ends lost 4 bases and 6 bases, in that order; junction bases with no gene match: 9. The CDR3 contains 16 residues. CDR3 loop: CASSSIGTGDINEQFY. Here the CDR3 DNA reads TGTGCCAGCAGCTCGATAGGGACAGGGGATATCAATGAGCAGTTCTAC.

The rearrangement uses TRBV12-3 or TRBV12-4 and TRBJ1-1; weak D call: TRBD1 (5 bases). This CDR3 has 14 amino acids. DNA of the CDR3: TGTGTCAGTAGTTTCAGGGTTTACATCACTGAAGCTTTCTTT. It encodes CVSSFRVYITEAFF.

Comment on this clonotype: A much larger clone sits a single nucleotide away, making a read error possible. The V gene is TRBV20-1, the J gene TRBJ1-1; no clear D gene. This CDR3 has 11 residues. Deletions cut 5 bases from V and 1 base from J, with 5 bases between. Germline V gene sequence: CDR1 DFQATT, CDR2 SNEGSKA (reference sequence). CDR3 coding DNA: TGCAGTGCTCCCAGGAACACTGAAGCTTTCTTT. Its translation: CSAPRNTEAFF.

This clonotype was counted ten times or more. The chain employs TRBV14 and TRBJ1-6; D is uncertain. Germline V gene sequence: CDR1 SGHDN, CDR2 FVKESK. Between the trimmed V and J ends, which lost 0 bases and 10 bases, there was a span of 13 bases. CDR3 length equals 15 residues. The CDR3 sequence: CASSQEGSVGSPLHF. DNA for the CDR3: TGTGCCAGCAGCCAAGAGGGGTCAGTTGGGTCACCCCTCCACTTT.

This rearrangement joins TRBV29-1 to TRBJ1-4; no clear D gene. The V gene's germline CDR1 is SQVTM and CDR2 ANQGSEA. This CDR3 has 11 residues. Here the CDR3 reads CNAGYNEKLFF. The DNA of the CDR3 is TGCAACGCGGGCTATAATGAAAAACTGTTTTTT.

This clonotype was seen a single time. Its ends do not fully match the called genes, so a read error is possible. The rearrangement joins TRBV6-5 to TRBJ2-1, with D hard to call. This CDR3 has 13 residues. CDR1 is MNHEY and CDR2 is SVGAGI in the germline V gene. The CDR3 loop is CARSYDGCNEQFF. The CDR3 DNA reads TGTGCCAGGAGTTATGACGGCTGCAATGAGCAGTTCTTC.

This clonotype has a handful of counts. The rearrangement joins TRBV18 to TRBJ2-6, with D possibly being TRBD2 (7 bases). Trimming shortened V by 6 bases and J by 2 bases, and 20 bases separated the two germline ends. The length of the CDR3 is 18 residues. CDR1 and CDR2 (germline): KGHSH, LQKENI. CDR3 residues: CASSSQNPGGPGANVLTF. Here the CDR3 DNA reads TGTGCCAGCTCTTCACAAAATCCGGGGGGCCCTGGGGCCAACGTCCTGACTTTC.

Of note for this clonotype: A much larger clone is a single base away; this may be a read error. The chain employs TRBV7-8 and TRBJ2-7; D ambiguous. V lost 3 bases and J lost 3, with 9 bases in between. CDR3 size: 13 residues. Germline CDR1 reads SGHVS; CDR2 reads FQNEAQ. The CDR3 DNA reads TGTGCCAGCAGCTTGGACGGTTTCTACGAGCAGTACTTC. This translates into CASSLDGFYEQYF. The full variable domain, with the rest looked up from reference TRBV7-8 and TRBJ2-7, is GAGVSQSPRYKVAKRGQDVALRCDPISGHVSLFWYQQALGQGPEFLTYFQNEAQLDKSGLPSDRFFAERPEGSVSTLKIQRTQQEDSAVYLCASSLDGFYEQYFGPGTRLTVT.

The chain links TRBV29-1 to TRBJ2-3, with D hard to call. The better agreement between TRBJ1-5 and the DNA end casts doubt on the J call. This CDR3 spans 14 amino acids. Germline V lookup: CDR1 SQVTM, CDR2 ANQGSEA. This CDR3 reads CSVDIASSTDTQHF. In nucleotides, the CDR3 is TGCAGCGTTGATATAGCGTCTAGCACAGATACGCAGCATTTT.

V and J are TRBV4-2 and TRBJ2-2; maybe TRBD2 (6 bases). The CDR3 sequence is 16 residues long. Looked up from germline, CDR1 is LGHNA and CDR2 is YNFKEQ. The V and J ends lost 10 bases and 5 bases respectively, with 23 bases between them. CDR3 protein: CANYGLTGVGTGELFF. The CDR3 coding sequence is TGTGCCAACTACGGACTAACGGGAGTGGGGACCGGGGAGCTGTTTTTT.